A selection of T cell receptor beta chains follows, all from one sample in a study of OX40 agonist ivuxolimab in advanced cancers. Sequencing used immunoSEQ multiplex PCR; TCRdb keeps in-frame clones, though not all of them. The sample lists tens of thousands of clones, around 90% seen once, with approximately 12% in the top ten. Specimen: CD4+ or CD8+ T cells sorted from blood, collected in a trial of the OX40 agonist ivuxolimab. Receptor source: an adult with an advanced solid tumor such as melanoma, head and neck, liver or kidney cancer. The CDR3 runs from the conserved cysteine through the conserved F or W. D genes are given only for firm matches. Expanded clones get a size class; other rows say once, few or many, or leave the size out.

>once|-|TRBV29-1|TRBJ2-5
TGCAGCGTGGGACAGAGGTGGAGGGCCCAGTACTTC
CSVGQRWRAQYF
>-|-|TRBV19|TRBJ2-1
TGTGCCAGTAAAGGTGTGGAGACTTCCTACAATGAGCAGTTCTTC
CASKGVETSYNEQFF
>-|-|TRBV7-9|TRBJ2-3
TGTGCCAGCAGCTTAGTACAACTTAGCACAGATACGCAGTATTTT
CASSLVQLSTDTQYF
>-|TRBD1|TRBV10-1|TRBJ1-4
TGCGCCAGCAGTGATGGACAGGCTAATGAAAAACTGTTTTTT
CASSDGQANEKLFF
>-|-|TRBV12-5|TRBJ2-3
TGTGCTAGTGGTTTGGATCCAGATACGCAGTATTTT
CASGLDPDTQYF
>-|-|TRBV2|TRBJ2-5
TGTGCCAGCCGAAGGGTGGAAGAGACCCAGTACTTC
CASRRVEETQYF
>-|TRBD1|TRBV27|TRBJ2-7
TGTGCCAGCAGTTTATCCTGGGACAGGGCCTACGAGCAGTACTTC
CASSLSWDRAYEQYF
>-|-|TRBV21-1|TRBJ1-2
TGTGCCAGCAGCAATACCTCCGGGCCAGGCTATGGGAACTATGGCTACACCTTC
CASSNTSGPGYGNYGYTF
>once|-|TRBV7-9|TRBJ1-2
TGTGCCAGCAGCGCTACGACAGCTAACTATGGCTACACCTTC
CASSATTANYGYTF
>-|-|TRBV5-1|TRBJ2-7
TGCGCCAGCAGCTCCCTGGACTACCCCTACGAGCAGTACTTC
CASSSLDYPYEQYF
>-|-|TRBV28|TRBJ2-3
TGTGCCAGCAGTTTACCCCGGGACACTAGCACAGATACGCAGTATTTT
CASSLPRDTSTDTQYF
>-|-|TRBV29-1|TRBJ2-1
TGCAGCGTTTTTTTATACAATGAGCAGTTCTTC
CSVFLYNEQFF
>-|-|TRBV4-2|TRBJ2-3
TGTGCCAGCAGCCAAGATCCACTTACAGATACGCAGTATTTT
CASSQDPLTDTQYF
>-|-|TRBV14|TRBJ2-1
TGTGCCAGCAGCCAAGATCCTGGAGGGTTTAGGGTTGAGCAGTTCTTC
CASSQDPGGFRVEQFF
>-|TRBD1|TRBV29-1|TRBJ2-1
TGCAGCGTTGGGACAGGTTCCCCCTCCTACAATGAGCAGTTCTTC
CSVGTGSPSYNEQFF
>-|-|TRBV27|TRBJ2-7
TGTGCCAGCAGGGGGGGTAACGAGCAGTACTTC
CASRGGNEQYF
>-|-|TRBV11-3|TRBJ2-2
TGTGCCACCCAAATGGACATCACCGGGGAGCTGTTTTTT
CATQMDITGELFF
>-|-|TRBV14|TRBJ2-1
TGTGCCAGCAGCCGGTCGGGCGAGTACTACAATGAGCAGTTCTTC
CASSRSGEYYNEQFF
>-|TRBD1|TRBV2|TRBJ1-1
TGCGCCAGCCCGAGGACAGGGTCGAACACTGAAGCTTTCTTT
CASPRTGSNTEAFF
>-|TRBD2|TRBV5-1|TRBJ2-2
TGCGCCAGCAGCATAAGGACTAGCGGCGCCGGGGAGCTGTTTTTT
CASSIRTSGAGELFF
>-|-|TRBV2|TRBJ2-7
TGTGCCAGCAGTGAAGCGTACGGCTCCTACGAGCAGTACTTC
CASSEAYGSYEQYF
>-|-|TRBV7-8|TRBJ2-5
TGTGCCAGCAGCTTAGTCATCGGGATAGAGACCCAGTACTTC
CASSLVIGIETQYF
>once|-|TRBV19|TRBJ1-1
TGTGCCAGTACCCAAACCATCTATGGGACTGAAGCTTTCTTT
CASTQTIYGTEAFF
>few|TRBD1|TRBV9|TRBJ1-2
TGTGCCAGCAGCGTACGGGACAGGGGATTTAACTATGGCTACACCTTC
CASSVRDRGFNYGYTF
>-|-|TRBV14|TRBJ1-1
TGTGCCAGCAGCCAGTACATGAACACTGAAGCTTTCTTT
CASSQYMNTEAFF
>-|TRBD2|TRBV4-1|TRBJ2-1
TGCGCCAGCAGCCATATAGCGGGAGGGTCCTACAATGAGCAGTTCTTC
CASSHIAGGSYNEQFF
>-|-|TRBV10-3|TRBJ2-7
TGTGCCATCAGTGAGACGTCAGACGAGCAGTACTTC
CAISETSDEQYF
>-|TRBD2|TRBV15|TRBJ2-1
TGTGCCACCAGCCCACAAAGCGGGAGGGACTACAATGAGCAGTTCTTC
CATSPQSGRDYNEQFF
>-|-|TRBV6-5|TRBJ2-2
TGTGCCAGCAGTTTGAGGGAGCACGGGGAGCTGTTTTTT
CASSLREHGELFF
>-|-|TRBV4-3|TRBJ2-4
TGCGCCAGCAGCCAAGGGGGCCCAGAAAACATTCAGTACTTC
CASSQGGPENIQYF
>-|-|TRBV7-9|TRBJ1-5
TGTGCCAGCACGTCAGGGAATCAGCCCCAGCATTTT
CASTSGNQPQHF
>-|-|TRBV27|TRBJ2-7
TGTGCCAGCAGTTCGCGGACTGTCTCATACGAGCAGTACTTC
CASSSRTVSYEQYF
>-|-|TRBV5-4|TRBJ2-3
TGTGCCAGCAGCTTGGTGGCAGAAGTCACAGATACGCAGTATTTT
CASSLVAEVTDTQYF
>-|TRBD1|TRBV7-8|TRBJ2-5
TGTGCCAGCCTTCGGGACAGGGGAAGGCCAGAGACCCAGTACTTC
CASLRDRGRPETQYF
>-|-|TRBV14|TRBJ2-1
TGTGCCAGCAGCCAGAATGGGGGCGGATGGAATGAGCAGTTCTTC
CASSQNGGGWNEQFF
>-|-|TRBV7-9|TRBJ2-5
TGTGCCAGCAGCGTACAGGAGCAAGAGACCCAGTACTTC
CASSVQEQETQYF
>-|-|TRBV2|TRBJ1-2
TGTGCCAGCAGGGCCGGACAGAGGGGCTACACCTTC
CASRAGQRGYTF
>-|-|TRBV4-1|TRBJ1-5
TGCGCCAGCAGCCAAGAGGAACAGATCAAATATAGCAATCAGCCCCAGCATTTT
CASSQEEQIKYSNQPQHF
>-|-|TRBV7-6|TRBJ2-2
TGTGCCAGCAGCTTAGGGCCGGGACACTCGAACACCGGGGAGCTGTTTTTT
CASSLGPGHSNTGELFF
>-|-|TRBV27|TRBJ1-5
TGTGCCAGCAGTTTAGGCCGAAATCAGCCCCAGCATTTT
CASSLGRNQPQHF
>-|TRBD2|TRBV5-1|TRBJ2-7
TGCGCCAGCAAGGAGGGAGGGCCCTACGAGCAGTACTTC
CASKEGGPYEQYF
>-|-|TRBV28|TRBJ2-3
TGTGCCAGCAGTTTATTGTCTAGCACAGATACGCAGTATTTT
CASSLLSSTDTQYF
>-|TRBD1|TRBV11-2|TRBJ1-1
TGTGCCAGCAGCTTGGGACAGCTGAACACTGAAGCTTTCTTT
CASSLGQLNTEAFF
>once|-|TRBV5-6|TRBJ2-7
TGTGCCAGCAGCTTGTTTCGTGCCTCCTACGAGCAGTACTTC
CASSLFRASYEQYF
>-|-|TRBV9|TRBJ2-1
TGTGCCAGCAGCGTAGTCGGGAGTGGCTACAATGAGCAGTTCTTC
CASSVVGSGYNEQFF
>-|-|TRBV4-1|TRBJ1-5
TGCGCCAGCAGCCAAGTAGGAGGCAGCAATCAGCCCCAGCATTTT
CASSQVGGSNQPQHF
>-|TRBD2|TRBV19|TRBJ2-1
TGTGCCAGTACCCGGACTAGCGGGAGGGAGAGCTCCTACAATGAGCAGTTCTTC
CASTRTSGRESSYNEQFF
>-|-|TRBV27|TRBJ1-1
TGTGCCAGCAGTTCGGGGACCATGAACACTGAAGCTTTCTTT
CASSSGTMNTEAFF
>-|TRBD2|TRBV5-1|TRBJ2-1
TGCGCCAGCACACCGGGACTAGGTCCAAATGAGCAGTTCTTC
CASTPGLGPNEQFF
>-|TRBD2|TRBV7-6|TRBJ2-1
TGTGCCAGCAGCCCGGGACTAGCGGGAACCTACAATGAGCAGTTCTTC
CASSPGLAGTYNEQFF
>-|-|TRBV4-1|TRBJ1-1
TGCGCCAGCAGCCAAGATCTCAGGAACACTGAAGCTTTCTTT
CASSQDLRNTEAFF
>-|-|TRBV4-3|TRBJ2-7
TGCGCCAGCAGCCAAGATCTGGGCCAGGGCACCTACGAGCAGTACTTC
CASSQDLGQGTYEQYF
>-|-|TRBV5-6|TRBJ2-7
TGTGCCAGCAGCAGGCCCGGACAGACCTACGAGCAGTACTTC
CASSRPGQTYEQYF
>-|TRBD2|TRBV7-9|TRBJ2-7
TGTGCCAGCAGCTCCCAGCGGGAGGGCCTTGGCGAGCAGTACTTC
CASSSQREGLGEQYF